This T cell receptor beta chain was found in a study of shared clonotypes between healthy human individuals. Notes on the study in general: Exclusively blood specimens were collected; tissue repertoires likely differ. Rarefaction exposed incomplete sorted-subset sequencing despite large depth.

Germline trimming cut 5 bases from V and 6 bases from J; bases unmatched to any gene: 13. Germline loops: CDR1 MNHEY, CDR2 SMNVEV (reference sequence). This CDR3 contains 15 residues. Method: immunoSEQ multiplex PCR; TCRdb's copy keeps in-frame clones and lacks some. The sample yields about 2 million clones, about 95% seen once. In the naive CD8 group, cells lacked CD45RO and were positively selected for CCR7, so terminally differentiated effector memory CD45RA+ cells were left out. As for this clone: Its specificity is unknown.

J is TRBJ2-7 and V is TRBV27; TRBD2 aligns across 7 bases. Sample: naive CD8+ T cells sorted from blood. The receptor was isolated from a man younger than 30 in good health. The CDR3 sequence: CASSPPWGGLGEQYF. As DNA, the CDR3 is TGTGCCAGCAGTCCACCTTGGGGGGGGTTGGGCGAGCAGTACTTC.